The 4 T cell receptor beta chains reported below all come from one sample, sequenced in a study of T-cell reconstitution after alpha-beta-depleted transplantation in children. Library preparation (for TCRbeta) was performed with unique molecular identifiers. TCRdb recomputed calls from the PCR reads with MiXCR, one row per CDR3 protein. The sample shows about 640,000 distinct CDR3 sequences, over 15% of them seen only once. The sample in question was PBMCs from the stem cell graft donor, obtained from the stem cell graft. These receptors originate from a human donor who donated a stem cell graft to a child with acute myeloid leukemia.

This clonotype has at least ten counts. This rearrangement joins TRBV15 to TRBJ2-5; TRBD2 aligns across 8 bases. V was clipped by 1 base and J by 5 bases; unmatched bases: 9. Germline V gene lookup returns CDR1 LNHNV and CDR2 YYDKDF (reference sequence). This CDR3 is built from 16 residues. The CDR3 bases are TGTGCCACCAGCAGAGGACGCGGGGGGAAGGAGGAGACCCAGTACTTC. Amino acids: CATSRGRGGKEETQYF.

This rearrangement joins TRBV18 to TRBJ2-7, with TRBD1 matching 8 bases. The J segment lost 3 bases and the V segment lost 3 bases, leaving 10 bases of the junction unmatched. CDR1 and CDR2 from the germline V gene are KGHSH and LQKENI. The CDR3 loop spans 16 amino acids. CDR3 in DNA: TGTGCCAGCTCACCGCCCACGGACAGGGCGCGCTACGAGCAGTACTTC. Translating it yields CASSPPTDRARYEQYF. Supplemented by reference TRBV18 and TRBJ2-7, the full variable domain reads NAGVMQNPRHLVRRRGQEARLRCSPMKGHSHVYWYRQLPEEGLKFMVYLQKENIIDESGMPKERFSAEFPKEGPSILRIQQVVRGDSAAYFCASSPPTDRARYEQYFGPGTRLTVT.

This clonotype was counted a few times. The genes are TRBV5-1 and TRBJ2-1, with 11 nucleotides matching TRBD1. Germline V gene data show CDR1 as SGHRS and CDR2 as YFSETQ. The CDR3 length is 15 residues. V shed 2 bases, J shed 9 bases, and the junction held 7 bases outside the gene matches. CDR3 nucleotide sequence: TGCGCCAGCAGCTTTACCGGGACAGGGGGGGGTGAGCAGTTCTTC. Translating gives CASSFTGTGGGEQFF.

This clonotype was found many times. The V and J genes are TRBV6-5 and TRBJ1-1, with a weak D call TRBD1 (6 bases). CDR1 is MNHEY, CDR2 SVGAGI, per germline. This CDR3 contains 14 residues. Deletions cut 4 bases from V and 7 bases from J, with 16 bases between. The CDR3 spells CASSSQGIWDEAFF. The DNA for the CDR3 is TGTGCCAGCAGTTCCCAGGGGATTTGGGATGAAGCTTTCTTT.